This T cell receptor beta chain derives from a study of cytomegalovirus exposure and HLA in healthy donors. The PCR made use of 60 Vbeta and 13 Jbeta primers. Method: immunoSEQ multiplex PCR; TCRdb's copy keeps in-frame clones and lacks some. The data show 160,000 or so clones, around 72% seen once. Nominal health characterized the donors when sampled, though unrecorded immune exposures were likely. Study observations and caveats: TCR beta chain V- and J-gene trimming was linked, in a later analysis, to a missense variant in DCLRE1C. Earlier analysis yielded a pattern in which most TCR beta V segments were productive about 90% or about 30% of the time. The authors judged a highly shared variant cluster likely a sequencing artifact.

Comments on this clone: Its antigen remains unidentified.

Germline values: CDR1 LGHNA, CDR2 YNFKEQ. The CDR3 runs to 17 residues. Trimming took off 0 bases at V and 0 bases at J, with 14 bases between the two ends. This TCR was recovered from a middle-aged woman in good health and CMV-seropositive. V gene TRBV4-2 combines with J gene TRBJ1-2; TRBD1 might be the D (5 bases). Sequenced: PBMCs. CDR3 sequence reads: CASSQDLEGLTNYGYTF. The CDR3 DNA is TGTGCCAGCAGCCAAGATCTGGAGGGGCTGACTAACTATGGCTACACCTTC.